This TCR beta chain derives from a study of CD8+CD57+ T cells in acquired aplastic anemia (dated by TCRdb to the late 2010s). A note on the overall study: On average, sorted CD4+ and CD8+ cells yielded about 3 ug of extracted DNA, with a range of about 0.19 to 30 ug. A CD8+CD57+ expansion meant a frequency higher than the mean frequency seen in healthy subjects.

Broader findings and caveats from the paper: CD8+ Simpson's diversity did not differ significantly between patients and healthy controls (P=0.060). Roughly 30 CD8+ CDR3 sequences were found to be shared between patients and controls, but these sequences appeared to be highly expressed in patients and within the immunodominant clones of the patients.

TCR beta VDJ combination and CDR3 sequence profiling used genomic DNA as the template. An Illumina HiSeq 2000 was used for TCR repertoire sequencing. In the authors' own workflow: TRBV/TRBJ rearrangement plots, CDR3 size and DJ length profiles, and Simpson's diversity index were used to evaluate the repertoires. The most abundant DNA sequence in the deep sequencing data was taken as the immunodominant clone. CDR3 amino acid sequences were checked for sharing across subjects and were also compared against the VDJdb database and published repertoires. TCRdb ran its own pipeline on the public reads, namely fastp trimming at Q25 and MiXCR clone calling, and kept in-frame beta chains. Each record represents a unique CDR3 protein, reported with the most common genes and DNA among its rows. TCRdb, not the original authors, processed these V and J calls. Here the sample has around 290,000 distinct CDR3 sequences; 56% occur a single time. Of the sample, 1% to 1.5% is held by the ten largest clones.

Patients chosen for sequencing had shown expansion of CD8+CD57+ cells by flow cytometry. Severe acquired aplastic anemia was diagnosed in all patients according to International Study of Aplastic Anemia and Agranulocytosis and Camitta criteria. No therapy had been received by the patients at the time of blood sampling. In this study, sorted CD4+ and CD8+ T cells from the blood of healthy subjects and of severe aplastic anemia patients had their TCR repertoires deep-sequenced. In the USA, patient enrollment took place under clinicaltrials.gov protocols 00001620, 01623167, 00001397, 00071045, 00081523 and 00961064. Ficoll-Paque density gradient centrifugation was used to isolate peripheral blood mononuclear cells. Before DNA extraction, CD4+ and CD8+ T cells were sorted with FACS or magnetic beads. Trimming takes 2 bases from V and 2 bases from J, and the germline ends sit 11 bases apart. From a lookup of the germline V gene, CDR1 and CDR2 are SGHDT and YYEEEE. The CDR3 holds 14 amino acids from the cysteine to the phenylalanine. Only the CDR3 DNA is retained, 42 bases long and in frame from the first base.

Concerning this clonotype: The antigen it binds to is not known. No base-level quality is on record; no much larger clone is a single base apart.

The chain employs TRBV5-6 and TRBJ2-7, with the D gene uncertain. The sequence came from a human donor with aplastic anemia. Source material: sorted CD4+, CD8+, or CD8+CD57+ T cells (not recorded which) from PBMCs. The DNA reads TGTGCCAGCAGCTTTCGGACGGCGACCTACGAGCAGTACTTC. Translated, it reads CASSFRTATYEQYF. Reference TRBV5-6 and TRBJ2-7 genes cover what lies past the CDR3, so the full variable domain is DAGVTQSPTHLIKTRGQQVTLRCSPKSGHDTVSWYQQALGQGPQFIFQYYEEEERQRGNFPDRFSGHQFPNYSSELNVNALLLGDSALYLCASSFRTATYEQYFGPGTRLTVT.